This T cell receptor (beta chain) was sequenced in a study of OX40 agonist ivuxolimab in advanced cancers. Background on the study: Patient treatment consisted of intravenous ivuxolimab administration every 2 weeks at 0.01 to 10 mg/kg. Study observations and caveats: Low normalized T-cell clonal expansion also characterized some of the nonresponders. CD4+ and CD8+ blood T cells expanded clonally by week 6 at 0.1 to 3.0 mg/kg.

The repertoire was sequenced with immunoSEQ multiplex PCR; TCRdb's copy has only in-frame clones and lacks some. Counted here are roughly 62,000 clones, 86% occurring once; the ten biggest clones make up 2% to 3%. As for this clone: The antigen remains unidentified.

Autoimmune disease history or systemic immunosuppression led to patients being barred. The clonotype originates from an adult with an advanced solid tumor such as melanoma, head and neck, liver or kidney cancer. The sample in question was CD4+ or CD8+ T cells sorted from blood, obtained in a trial of the OX40 agonist ivuxolimab.

The chain's CDR3 is CASSFRGWNTGELFF. The CDR3 DNA sequence: TGCGCCAGCAGCTTCAGGGGGTGGAACACCGGGGAGCTGTTTTTT. The chain employs TRBV5-1 and TRBJ2-2, with 7 positions matching TRBD1. The V and J ends lost 2 bases and 1 base, in that order; junction bases with no gene match: 2. Germline-derived CDR1 and CDR2 are SGHRS and YFSETQ. The CDR3 sequence is 15 residues long.